The 22 T cell receptor beta chains listed next were all sequenced from one sample in a study of CD4+ T cells in melanoma. Using immunoSEQ multiplex PCR, the repertoire was profiled, and TCRdb retains in-frame clones only, with some absent. The sample includes 15,000 to 20,000 clones, about 84% seen only once; the top ten take 5.4%. Sequencing was performed on cells from a culture (not recorded whether cultured in vitro). These receptors all come from a human donor with melanoma.

This clone was detected only once. The CDR3 reads CASSSPASSKKQFF. In nucleotides, the CDR3 is TGTGCCAGCAGCTCCCCGGCCAGTTCAAAAAAGCAGTTCTTC. This chain connects TRBV7-2 to TRBJ2-1; D call uncertain. This CDR3 has 14 amino acids. V was clipped by 4 bases and J by 11 bases, with 18 bases between them. Germline CDR1 is SGHTA and CDR2 is FQGNSA.

The chain has TRBV11-2 and TRBJ2-7, with D uncertain. V shed 2 bases and J shed 2 bases, with 13 bases lying between them. CDR1 SGHAT and CDR2 FQNNGV come from the germline V gene. The CDR3 loop spans 15 amino acids. The CDR3 nucleotides read TGTGCCAGCAGCTTACCTCTGATTCCCCCCTACGAGCAGTACTTC. Translation: CASSLPLIPPYEQYF.

This chain uses TRBV2 with TRBJ2-7, with D tentatively TRBD1 (5 bases). Germline values: CDR1 SNHLY, CDR2 FYNNEI. This CDR3 is built from 15 residues. V was clipped by 3 bases and J by 5 bases, with 17 bases between them. The CDR3 sequence is CASSEALSRAHEQYF. The CDR3 nucleotides read TGTGCCAGCAGTGAGGCTTTGAGCAGGGCCCACGAGCAGTACTTC.

This chain uses TRBV19 with TRBJ2-3; the match to TRBD1 covers 7 bases. V gave up 4 bases and J gave up 0 bases; unmatched junction bases: 13. From germline, CDR1 is LNHDA and CDR2 SQIVND (reference sequence). The CDR3 runs to 18 residues. The CDR3 sequence: CASSKRTGGEYSTDTQYF. CDR3 sequence (DNA): TGTGCCAGTAGTAAACGGACAGGTGGGGAATACAGCACAGATACGCAGTATTTT.

The chain combines TRBV5-6 with TRBJ1-1; D is possibly TRBD1 (6 bases). The V and J ends lost 0 bases and 11 bases respectively, with 8 bases between them. Germline V gene sequence: CDR1 SGHDT, CDR2 YYEEEE. The CDR3 covers 11 residues. The CDR3 DNA is TGTGCCAGCAGCTTGGAGGGGGTGGCTTTCTTT. Residues: CASSLEGVAFF.

The chain couples TRBV7-9 to TRBJ2-5; D possibly corresponds to TRBD1 (6 bases). The CDR3 has 12 amino acids. Per the germline V gene, CDR1 is SEHNR and CDR2 is FQNEAQ (reference sequence). V was cut by 3 bases and J by 5 bases, with 7 bases left in between. CDR3 loop: CASSFGGETQYF. CDR3 DNA sequence: TGTGCCAGCAGCTTTGGGGGCGAGACCCAGTACTTC.

CDR3: CASSIEQVSGYTF. The CDR3 region has the DNA TGTGCCAGCAGTATAGAGCAAGTGTCCGGCTACACCTTC. V and J are TRBV6-1 and TRBJ1-2, with D uncertain. The CDR3 has 13 amino acids. Germline V gives CDR1 MNHNS, CDR2 SASEGT. V was pared by 5 bases and J by 8 bases, with 15 bases between.

The chain couples TRBV6-1 to TRBJ2-1; D may be TRBD2 (6 bases). Trimming took off 8 bases at V and 2 bases at J, with 16 bases between the two ends. The CDR3 is 15 amino acids. The germline CDR1 and CDR2 sequences are MNHNS and SASEGT. In DNA, the CDR3 is TGTGCCAGCCTCCCGGGGGTTATGACCTACAATGAGCAGTTCTTC. Its translation: CASLPGVMTYNEQFF.

The chain combines TRBV20-1 with TRBJ1-1, with D uncertain. The CDR3 covers 11 residues. The V and J ends lost 4 bases and 0 bases respectively, with 3 bases between them. Germline loops: CDR1 DFQATT, CDR2 SNEGSKA (reference sequence). CDR3 coding DNA: TGCAGTGCTAAGATGAACACTGAAGCTTTCTTT. Its translation is CSAKMNTEAFF.

The rearrangement links TRBV15 to TRBJ1-5; 9 bases line up with TRBD1. V was pared by 3 bases and J by 5 bases, with 5 bases of the junction left unmatched. The CDR3 is 15 amino acids. The germline gives CDR1 LNHNV, CDR2 YYDKDF (reference sequence). For the CDR3, the DNA is TGTGCCACCAGCAGCCGGGACAGGGTTCATCAGCCCCAGCATTTT. Amino acid sequence: CATSSRDRVHQPQHF. Complete variable domain (other parts from reference TRBV15 and TRBJ1-5): DAMVIQNPRYQVTQFGKPVTLSCSQTLNHNVMYWYQQKSSQAPKLLFHYYDKDFNNEADTPDNFQSRRPNTSFCFLDIRSPGLGDTAMYLCATSSRDRVHQPQHFGDGTRLSIL.

This clone was found a few times. CDR3 coding DNA: TGTGCCTGGAGTCGGGACAGGTCATCCTCTGGGGCCAACGTCCTGACTTTC. Amino acids: CAWSRDRSSSGANVLTF. The rearrangement links TRBV30 to TRBJ2-6; 8 bases fit TRBD1. J lost 0 bases, V lost 2 bases, and 6 bases had no gene match. In germline, CDR1 is GTSNPN, CDR2 SVGIG (reference sequence). The CDR3 is 17 amino acids.

This clone was seen just once. The rearrangement joins TRBV5-1 to TRBJ2-7; 8 bases are shared with TRBD2. Germline loops: CDR1 SGHRS, CDR2 YFSETQ. With V trimmed by 4 bases and J by 1 base, 10 bases remained unmatched. The CDR3 extends over 16 amino acids. The CDR3 region has the DNA TGCGCCAGCAGCCCGATAACGGGGGGGAATTCCTACGAGCAGTACTTC. Amino acids: CASSPITGGNSYEQYF. Full variable domain (outside the CDR3, taken from reference TRBV5-1 and TRBJ2-7): KAGVTQTPRYLIKTRGQQVTLSCSPISGHRSVSWYQQTPGQGLQFLFEYFSETQRNKGNFPGRFSGRQFSNSRSEMNVSTLELGDSALYLCASSPITGGNSYEQYFGPGTRLTVT.

The genes are TRBV13 and TRBJ1-1; D not resolved. CDR1 is PRHDT, CDR2 FYEKMQ, per germline (reference sequence). This CDR3 contains 10 residues. V lost 5 bases and J 11 bases, leaving 9 bases between the germline ends. The CDR3 nucleotides are TGTGCCAGCAGCGGGGTAACGGCTTTCTTT. Translating it yields CASSGVTAFF.

This clone has just one count. The V call is TRBV4-2, the J call TRBJ1-2; D call uncertain. V dropped 2 bases and J dropped 5 bases, with 9 bases sitting between them. The CDR3 runs to 13 residues. Germline lookup yields CDR1 LGHNA and CDR2 YNFKEQ. CDR3 loop: CASSQYTGYGYTF. The DNA of the CDR3 is TGTGCCAGCAGCCAATATACGGGGTATGGCTACACCTTC.

This clone was detected a few times. This chain uses TRBV19 with TRBJ2-7, with D unclear. Between the trimmed V and J ends, which lost 2 bases and 3 bases, there was a span of 14 bases. The CDR3 is made up of 15 amino acids. Looked up from germline, CDR1 is LNHDA and CDR2 is SQIVND (reference sequence). The CDR3 region has the DNA TGTGCCAGTAGTATAAGTTCCGTGGAGTACTACGAGCAGTACTTC. It translates to CASSISSVEYYEQYF.

This rearrangement joins TRBV29-1 to TRBJ1-6, with 9 positions matching TRBD1. Losses at the gene ends were 4 bases for V and 8 bases for J; bases not matched to a gene: 0. This CDR3 is built from 12 residues. The germline CDR1 and CDR2 sequences are SQVTM and ANQGSEA. CDR3 in DNA: TGCAGCGTTGGGGACAGGGATTCACCCCTCCACTTT. It yields the protein CSVGDRDSPLHF.

V and J are TRBV7-9 and TRBJ2-1; TRBD2 might be the D (6 bases). The CDR3 loop spans 11 amino acids. V dropped 4 bases and J dropped 8 bases, with 6 bases sitting between them. CDR1 SEHNR and CDR2 FQNEAQ come from the germline V gene (reference sequence). The CDR3 region has the DNA TGTGCCAGCAGCTCGGGGGATGAGCAGTTCTTC. This gives the protein CASSSGDEQFF.

V and J are TRBV7-9 and TRBJ1-1; D gene unclear. The CDR3 is 15 amino acids. Germline V gives CDR1 SEHNR, CDR2 FQNEAQ (reference sequence). The ends were cut back, 2 bases at V and 1 base at J, with 11 bases in the middle. The CDR3 is CASSLMRVENTEAFF. CDR3 DNA sequence: TGTGCCAGCAGCTTAATGCGGGTAGAGAACACTGAAGCTTTCTTT.

This clone was detected only once. The V and J genes are TRBV7-6 and TRBJ2-3; either TRBD1 or TRBD2 may supply D (5 bases each). CDR3 length: 16 amino acids. Germline lookup yields CDR1 SGHVS and CDR2 FNYEAQ. V lost 1 base to trimming and J lost 2 bases, with 13 bases between them. The CDR3 coding sequence is TGTGCCAGCAGCTTAGGAGGGGTCCCTACCACAGATACGCAGTATTTT. Its translation: CASSLGGVPTTDTQYF.

The J gene is TRBJ2-1, the V gene TRBV5-5, with a weak D call TRBD1 (6 bases). CDR3 length: 14 amino acids. V lost 8 bases to trimming and J lost 5 bases, with 17 bases between them. Germline V gene sequence: CDR1 SGHKS, CDR2 YYEKEE (reference sequence). CDR3 sequence (DNA): TGTGCCAGGACCTCATTCCCAGGGGACAATGAGCAGTTCTTC. Translated: CARTSFPGDNEQFF.

The gene calls are TRBV7-9 and TRBJ1-1; D gene ambiguous. The V end lost 4 bases, the J end lost 5 bases, and 23 bases lay between the germline ends. Germline CDR1 is SEHNR and CDR2 is FQNEAQ (reference sequence). The CDR3 length is 17 residues. The CDR3 region is CASSSNSWLKVRTEAFF. The CDR3, as DNA: TGTGCCAGCAGCTCCAATAGCTGGTTAAAGGTGCGGACTGAAGCTTTCTTT.

The genes are TRBV9 and TRBJ2-1; 10 bases line up with TRBD1. Germline trimming cut 0 bases from V and 4 bases from J; bases unmatched to any gene: 7. The CDR3 runs to 17 residues. CDR1 and CDR2 (germline): SGDLS, YYNGEE. CDR3 DNA sequence: TGTGCCAGCAGCGTAGACCGGAGGGACAGGGGTTACAATGAGCAGTTCTTC. Protein sequence: CASSVDRRDRGYNEQFF. Full variable domain (missing parts from reference TRBV9 and TRBJ2-1): DSGVTQTPKHLITATGQRVTLRCSPRSGDLSVYWYQQSLDQGLQFLIQYYNGEERAKGNILERFSAQQFPDLHSELNLSSLELGDSALYFCASSVDRRDRGYNEQFFGPGTRLTVL.